The clone carrying this TCR beta chain was counted once. This record belongs to a study of blood T cell repertoires in COVID-19. Study-wide context: COVID-19 samples collected from the United States, Italy and Spain covered acute and convalescent phases. T cells, B-cell-depleted T cells, or PBMCs supplied cDNA or gDNA.

Per the original methods: Estimation of nucleated cell counts was performed using reference gene primer amplification. Generated by immunoSEQ multiplex PCR, the TCRdb table keeps only in-frame clones and is missing some. V, J and clone size derive from that table, while D and trimming were established from the DNA sequence. The sample includes some 160,000 clones, approximately 90% of them seen just once. Sequencing input: peripheral blood. This receptor was identified in a man aged 50 to 60 who had recovered from COVID-19.

Written as DNA, the CDR3 is TGTGCCAGCTTGACAGCCCAGAACACTGAAGCTTTCTTT. Protein: CASLTAQNTEAFF. This rearrangement joins TRBV28 to TRBJ1-1, with D maybe TRBD1 (5 bases). Germline CDR1 is MDHEN and CDR2 is SYDVKM. CDR3 size: 13 residues. The V gene lost 8 bases and the J gene lost 1 base, with 11 bases spanning the gap.